A selection of T cell receptor beta chains follows, all from one sample in a study of patients and donors after allogeneic stem cell transplantation. Using its own MiXCR run on the RT-PCR reads, TCRdb lists one record per CDR3 protein. The sample lists about a million distinct CDR3 sequences, more than 15% occurring once. Sequencing was done on a sample of blood, either unsorted or a sorted T cell fraction (not recorded which). All receptors derive from a human donor who was either an allogeneic HSCT recipient or a stem cell or donor lymphocyte infusion donor (not recorded which). It is not recorded whose cells these are; they may come from a transplant donor. Both conserved end residues are part of each CDR3. Each record gives: V gene, clone size, D gene, J gene, CDR3 DNA, CDR3 protein. The D gene is left open where the match is weak. Size is omitted from some rows. Given values are once, few, many or a class for expanded clones.

v_gene: TRBV2
abundance: few
d_gene: .
j_gene: TRBJ1-3
CDR3nt: TGTGCCAGCAGTGGAGGGGCTGGAAACACCATATATTTT
CDR3aa: CASSGGAGNTIYF

v_gene: TRBV12-3/TRBV12-4
abundance: .
d_gene: .
j_gene: TRBJ2-7
CDR3nt: TGTGCCAGCAGTGTCCTCCGGGACCAAGAGCAGTACTTC
CDR3aa: CASSVLRDQEQYF

v_gene: TRBV29-1
abundance: .
d_gene: .
j_gene: TRBJ2-2
CDR3nt: TGCAGCGTTGCGCGGGACACCGAGCCCTCCGGGGAGCTGTTTTTT
CDR3aa: CSVARDTEPSGELFF

v_gene: TRBV7-2
abundance: .
d_gene: TRBD2
j_gene: TRBJ2-7
CDR3nt: TGTGCCAGCAGCCCAATGCGGGGGGACTACGAGCAGTACTTC
CDR3aa: CASSPMRGDYEQYF

v_gene: TRBV6-5
abundance: .
d_gene: .
j_gene: TRBJ2-5
CDR3nt: TGTGCCAGCAGTTGGTTTCGTACACGAGAGACCCAGTACTTC
CDR3aa: CASSWFRTRETQYF

v_gene: TRBV18
abundance: few
d_gene: TRBD1
j_gene: TRBJ1-5
CDR3nt: TGTGCCAGCTCACCGGGACAGGCTGACTTTTTGCCCCAGCATTTT
CDR3aa: CASSPGQADFLPQHF

v_gene: TRBV12-3/TRBV12-4
abundance: .
d_gene: .
j_gene: TRBJ2-1
CDR3nt: TGTGCCAGCACGCTAGCCTTTCGGGCCTCGATAGAGTATGAGCAGTTCTTC
CDR3aa: CASTLAFRASIEYEQFF

v_gene: TRBV7-2
abundance: .
d_gene: .
j_gene: TRBJ1-3
CDR3nt: TGTGCCAGCAGCCCGGAGATATCTGGAAACACCATATATTTT
CDR3aa: CASSPEISGNTIYF

v_gene: TRBV2
abundance: .
d_gene: .
j_gene: TRBJ2-2
CDR3nt: TGTGCCAGCAGCCCTCTGGGAACTTCGGCCACCCCCGGGGAGCTGTTTTTT
CDR3aa: CASSPLGTSATPGELFF

v_gene: TRBV20-1
abundance: .
d_gene: .
j_gene: TRBJ1-6
CDR3nt: TGCAGTGCTAGGGGTCGGGAGACTTCCTACAGCTCCTATAATTCACCCCTCCACTTT
CDR3aa: CSARGRETSYSSYNSPLHF

v_gene: TRBV14
abundance: .
d_gene: TRBD1
j_gene: TRBJ1-1
CDR3nt: TGTGCCAGCAGCAAGGACAGGAGTAGATTAACTGAAGCTTTCTTT
CDR3aa: CASSKDRSRLTEAFF

v_gene: TRBV7-9
abundance: .
d_gene: TRBD1
j_gene: TRBJ2-5
CDR3nt: TGTGCCAGCAGCTTAGCGGGTAGGACAGGATTACAAGAGACCCAGTACTTC
CDR3aa: CASSLAGRTGLQETQYF

v_gene: TRBV20-1
abundance: few
d_gene: TRBD2
j_gene: TRBJ2-5
CDR3nt: TGCAGTGCTAGAGATTTGGCGGGAGGGCCAAGTGAGACCCAGTACTTC
CDR3aa: CSARDLAGGPSETQYF

v_gene: TRBV15
abundance: few
d_gene: .
j_gene: TRBJ2-6
CDR3nt: TGTGCCACCAGCACCGTAGGGTCTGGGGCCAACGTCCTGACTTTC
CDR3aa: CATSTVGSGANVLTF

v_gene: TRBV11-1
abundance: few
d_gene: .
j_gene: TRBJ2-1
CDR3nt: TGTGCCAGCAGCCCCCGGCGGCGGAACTCACAGGGTAGCTCCTACAATGAGCAGTTCTTC
CDR3aa: CASSPRRRNSQGSSYNEQFF

v_gene: TRBV10-3
abundance: many
d_gene: TRBD1
j_gene: TRBJ2-3
CDR3nt: TGTGCCATCGAGGACAGGGCGGCAGATACGCAGTATTTT
CDR3aa: CAIEDRAADTQYF

v_gene: TRBV6-1
abundance: few
d_gene: .
j_gene: TRBJ2-6
CDR3nt: TGTGCCAGCCTGACAGGGAGGGTGGGGGCCAACGTCCTGACTTTC
CDR3aa: CASLTGRVGANVLTF

v_gene: TRBV12-3/TRBV12-4
abundance: few
d_gene: .
j_gene: TRBJ1-5
CDR3nt: TGTGCCAGCAGTTTAGCCGCCGGGGGTGGACAGCCCCAGCATTTT
CDR3aa: CASSLAAGGGQPQHF

v_gene: TRBV4-2
abundance: .
d_gene: TRBD2
j_gene: TRBJ2-5
CDR3nt: TGTGCCAGCAGCCAAGTGGGACTAGCGGTTAACCAAGAGACCCAGTACTTC
CDR3aa: CASSQVGLAVNQETQYF

v_gene: TRBV5-1
abundance: .
d_gene: TRBD2
j_gene: TRBJ2-1
CDR3nt: TGCGCCAGCAGCTCTAGGCCCTTAGCGGGAGGCGGGAATGAGCAGTTCTTC
CDR3aa: CASSSRPLAGGGNEQFF

v_gene: TRBV9
abundance: many
d_gene: .
j_gene: TRBJ1-5
CDR3nt: TGTGCCAGCAGCGTAGAGGGAAGGGGCAATCAGCCCCAGCATTTT
CDR3aa: CASSVEGRGNQPQHF

v_gene: TRBV20-1
abundance: few
d_gene: .
j_gene: TRBJ1-2
CDR3nt: TGCAGTGCGTCCCTAACAATCATCGCCTATGGCTACACCTTC
CDR3aa: CSASLTIIAYGYTF

v_gene: TRBV7-3
abundance: .
d_gene: .
j_gene: TRBJ1-1
CDR3nt: TGTGCCAGCAGCTTAACGATAGATACTGAAGCTTTCTTT
CDR3aa: CASSLTIDTEAFF

v_gene: TRBV10-3
abundance: few
d_gene: .
j_gene: TRBJ2-7
CDR3nt: TGTGCCATCAGTGTCGAGGGTACGGCCTACGAGCAGTACTTC
CDR3aa: CAISVEGTAYEQYF

v_gene: TRBV12-3/TRBV12-4
abundance: .
d_gene: TRBD1
j_gene: TRBJ1-2
CDR3nt: TGTGCCAGCAGAAACAGGGGTGGCTATGGCTACACCTTC
CDR3aa: CASRNRGGYGYTF

v_gene: TRBV7-8
abundance: few
d_gene: TRBD2
j_gene: TRBJ2-7
CDR3nt: TGTGCCAGCAGCTTAGCGATCAGCGGGAGGGCCCAAGGTCCCTACGAGCAGTACTTC
CDR3aa: CASSLAISGRAQGPYEQYF

v_gene: TRBV6-1
abundance: .
d_gene: TRBD2
j_gene: TRBJ2-2
CDR3nt: TGTGCCAGCACCTATAGCGGGGGGAACACCGGGGAGCTGTTTTTT
CDR3aa: CASTYSGGNTGELFF

v_gene: TRBV12-3/TRBV12-4
abundance: .
d_gene: TRBD1
j_gene: TRBJ2-3
CDR3nt: TGTGCCAGCAGTGCACAGGGGGCGCTTGGCACAGATACGCAGTATTTT
CDR3aa: CASSAQGALGTDTQYF

v_gene: TRBV19
abundance: few
d_gene: TRBD1
j_gene: TRBJ2-7
CDR3nt: TGTGCCAGTAGTATAGAGTGGGGACAGAGCTACGAGCAGTACTTC
CDR3aa: CASSIEWGQSYEQYF

v_gene: TRBV12-3/TRBV12-4
abundance: .
d_gene: .
j_gene: TRBJ1-5
CDR3nt: TGTGCCAGCAGTTTATGGACCGAAAATAGCAATCAGCCCCAGCATTTT
CDR3aa: CASSLWTENSNQPQHF

v_gene: TRBV6-6
abundance: .
d_gene: .
j_gene: TRBJ2-7
CDR3nt: TGTGCCAGCAGTTACACGGGAGTGGTCGAGCAGTACTTC
CDR3aa: CASSYTGVVEQYF

v_gene: TRBV12-3/TRBV12-4
abundance: many
d_gene: .
j_gene: TRBJ1-1
CDR3nt: TGTGCCAGCAGTCTAACAGGGTGGGCTGAAGCTTTCTTT
CDR3aa: CASSLTGWAEAFF

v_gene: TRBV5-1
abundance: few
d_gene: .
j_gene: TRBJ2-7
CDR3nt: TGCGCCAGCAGCTTGGGTGAGAGGAGTGGCGAGCAGTACTTC
CDR3aa: CASSLGERSGEQYF

v_gene: TRBV29-1
abundance: .
d_gene: .
j_gene: TRBJ1-1
CDR3nt: TGCAGCGCCCGGCGGGGGGCACATGAAGCTTTCTTT
CDR3aa: CSARRGAHEAFF

v_gene: TRBV2
abundance: .
d_gene: TRBD1
j_gene: TRBJ1-1
CDR3nt: TGTGCCAGCACCGACAGGGGTACCATTTCCGCTGAAGCTTTCTTT
CDR3aa: CASTDRGTISAEAFF

v_gene: TRBV3-1
abundance: .
d_gene: .
j_gene: TRBJ2-5
CDR3nt: TGTGCCAGCAGCCCGGGACACCCCTTCTACTTC
CDR3aa: CASSPGHPFYF

v_gene: TRBV7-9
abundance: few
d_gene: TRBD2
j_gene: TRBJ2-1
CDR3nt: TGTGCCAGCAGCGACCGACTAGCCCAATACAATGAGCAGTTCTTC
CDR3aa: CASSDRLAQYNEQFF

v_gene: TRBV4-1
abundance: few
d_gene: TRBD2
j_gene: TRBJ2-5
CDR3nt: TGCGCCAGCAGCCATTTTACTAGCGGGGATGAAGAGACCCAGTACTTC
CDR3aa: CASSHFTSGDEETQYF

v_gene: TRBV19
abundance: .
d_gene: .
j_gene: TRBJ1-1
CDR3nt: TGTGCCAGTTGCCGGGACACTCTTACCCCTGAAGCTTTCTTT
CDR3aa: CASCRDTLTPEAFF

v_gene: TRBV7-8
abundance: few
d_gene: .
j_gene: TRBJ2-1
CDR3nt: TGTGCCAGCAGCTTTGATAGGGTCTTGACCTCCTACAATGAGCAGTTCTTC
CDR3aa: CASSFDRVLTSYNEQFF

v_gene: TRBV12-3/TRBV12-4
abundance: many
d_gene: .
j_gene: TRBJ2-3
CDR3nt: TGTGCCAGCAATCTGGCAGATACGCAGTATTTT
CDR3aa: CASNLADTQYF

v_gene: TRBV12-3/TRBV12-4
abundance: .
d_gene: .
j_gene: TRBJ2-3
CDR3nt: TGTGCCAGCAGTTTAGGCAGTGTCCCAGATACGCAGTATTTT
CDR3aa: CASSLGSVPDTQYF

v_gene: TRBV18
abundance: .
d_gene: .
j_gene: TRBJ1-4
CDR3nt: TGTGCCAGCTCACCACGGCAGGGAAATGAAAAACTGTTTTTT
CDR3aa: CASSPRQGNEKLFF

v_gene: TRBV27
abundance: few
d_gene: .
j_gene: TRBJ2-3
CDR3nt: TGTGCCAGCAGTTTATCTCCCCCCCCCTGGACGGCAACAGATACGCAGTATTTT
CDR3aa: CASSLSPPPWTATDTQYF

v_gene: TRBV7-6
abundance: once
d_gene: .
j_gene: TRBJ2-7
CDR3nt: TGTGCCAGCAGCTTAGTCGCAGGGGCCTTTCCCTTCGAGCAGTACTTC
CDR3aa: CASSLVAGAFPFEQYF